This T cell receptor beta chain comes out of a study of CXCR3-negative and CXCR3-positive naive CD8 T cells (dated by TCRdb to the late 2010s). Regarding the study in general: In total, about 135 million TRB reads were obtained, corresponding to roughly 1.5 +/- 0.3 million reads per library. Diversity and physicochemical repertoire analyses covered 10 to 11 donors pooled from two independent experiments. For the TRBV-TRBJ cluster analysis, the naive subsets came from roughly 5 donors, while the memory cells came from 3 donors. Summary of the overall study and its limitations: Compared with CXCR3-negative naive cells, CXCR3-positive naive cells had TRB CDR3s with higher hydrophobicity (lower Kidera factor 4), lower energy, and higher strength and volume indices. Repertoire diversity was comparably high in both naive subsets but much lower in memory CD8+ T cells. Similar TRBV-TRBJ usage was shown by naive CXCR3-negative and CXCR3-positive cells from the same donor, whereas distinct patterns were shown by memory cells. Because surface CD5, which is linked to self-reactivity in mice, was comparable between the naive subsets, TCR interaction strength was also inferred from TRB CDR3 physicochemical properties. CXCR3 expression partially decreased after cryopreservation, so most assays used freshly isolated PBMCs.

For each CD8+ T cell subset, flow sorting was done in triplicate, and about 300,000 cells per subset went directly into RLT lysis buffer. To keep memory contaminants out, a stringent definition of naive CD8+ T cells was applied: CD45RO-CCR7+CD27+CD95-. Peripheral blood mononuclear cells were isolated from buffy coats by standard density gradient centrifugation. Naive CXCR3-negative and CXCR3-positive CD8+ T cells were flow-sorted on a FACSAria III. An RNeasy Mini Kit was used to extract total RNA from the sorted cells. Instrument used: NextSeq 550. The Human TCR Profiling Kit (MiLaboratory) was used to make UMI-labeled 5' RACE TRB cDNA libraries. cDNA synthesis used the entire amount of extracted RNA, and PCR amplification then used the entire amount of cDNA produced. Libraries were prepared in parallel with an identical number of PCR cycles. Regarding the original processing steps: With a minimum of two reads required per UMI, MIGEC and MiXCR pulled out about 52,000 +/- 9,100 unique UMI-labeled TRB cDNA molecules from each library. An average of approximately 40,000 +/- 10,000 functional in-frame TRB CDR3 nucleotide clonotypes without stop codons was found per library. After each sample was downsampled to 5000 UMI-labeled TRB molecules, VDJtools was used to calculate diversity metrics such as normalized Shannon-Wiener and Chao1. VDJtools computed clonotype-size-weighted physicochemical properties of the central five CDR3 residues: interaction energy, strength, volume and Kidera factor 4. Following reprocessing of the reads by TCRdb, the data hold one row per CDR3 protein sequence and no DNA is available. These V and J calls derive from TCRdb rather than the authors' analysis. This sample's table has entries for 84,000 or so distinct CDR3 sequences. The top ten hold roughly 1.5% of the sample.

The CDR3 runs 13 residues from the cysteine to the phenylalanine. There is no recorded DNA. Turning to this clonotype: This receptor's antigen is unknown.

The chain was built from TRBV12-3 or TRBV12-4 and TRBJ2-1; checking the TCRdb D call of TRBD1 is not possible without DNA. This sequence originates from a human donor in good health. Some clones in this sample may be carry-over from other donors' samples. The sequenced sample consisted of naive CXCR3- CD8+ T cells from blood. The cell subset or site label of this sample denotes: CD45RO-CCR7+CD27+CD95- naive CD8+ T cells lacking CXCR3 (TNR3-). The CDR3 corresponds to CASSFGRPNEQFF.